Listed here are 9 T cell receptor beta chains from one sample, sequenced in a study of CD8 T cells in ankylosing spondylitis. TCRdb processed the 5' RACE reads anew with MiXCR; each CDR3 protein has one entry. The data show 150,000 to 200,000 distinct CDR3 sequences, with 15% to 20% seen just once and 4.3% held by the top ten. Sequenced material: blood, either unsorted or a sorted T cell fraction (not recorded which). The receptors were gathered from a male donor aged 5 to 30 with ankylosing spondylitis or in good health (not recorded which).

This clonotype was seen at least ten times. The J gene is TRBJ2-1, the V gene TRBV5-1, with D possibly matching TRBD2 (6 bases). Germline V gene data show CDR1 as SGHRS and CDR2 as YFSETQ. CDR3 length: 16 residues. Deletions cut 0 bases from V and 0 bases from J, with 10 bases between. The CDR3 here is CASSLEDGSSYNEQFF. In DNA form, the CDR3 reads TGCGCCAGCAGCTTGGAGGACGGGAGCTCCTACAATGAGCAGTTCTTC.

This clonotype was seen ten or more times. The chain couples TRBV5-1 to TRBJ2-2, with D perhaps assigned TRBD1 or TRBD2 (5 bases each). Trimming took off 6 bases at V and 5 bases at J, with 17 bases between the two ends. This CDR3 is built from 15 residues. The germline V gene encodes CDR1 SGHRS and CDR2 YFSETQ. CDR3 in amino acids: CASKLEGLRTGELFF. CDR3 sequence (DNA): TGCGCCAGCAAACTAGAGGGGCTTCGGACCGGGGAGCTGTTTTTT. Based on the CDR3 plus reference TRBV5-1 and TRBJ2-2, the full variable domain is KAGVTQTPRYLIKTRGQQVTLSCSPISGHRSVSWYQQTPGQGLQFLFEYFSETQRNKGNFPGRFSGRQFSNSRSEMNVSTLELGDSALYLCASKLEGLRTGELFFGEGSRLTVL.

This clonotype was detected ten times or more. This sequence joins TRBV7-3 and TRBJ2-5; 8 bases line up with TRBD2. CDR1 is SGHTA and CDR2 is FQGTGA in the germline V gene. After removal of 4 bases from V and 5 bases from J, the junction contained 6 bases not matched to a gene. CDR3 length: 14 amino acids. CDR3 sequence (DNA): TGTGCCAGCAGCTCAGCGGGAGCGGGGGAGACCCAGTACTTC. This translates into CASSSAGAGETQYF.

This clonotype showed up many times. The chain joins TRBV11-3 to TRBJ2-1; unclear D gene. The V gene lost 5 bases and the J gene lost 3 bases, with 11 bases spanning the gap. In germline, CDR1 is SGHNT, CDR2 YENEEA. There are 14 residues in the CDR3. This CDR3 is CASSTGPDYNEQFF. CDR3 bases: TGTGCCAGCAGCACCGGACCAGACTACAATGAGCAGTTCTTC.

This clonotype was picked up one time. The J gene is TRBJ2-1, the V gene TRBV20-1; 7 nucleotides match TRBD2. Germline V gene data show CDR1 as DFQATT and CDR2 as SNEGSKA (reference sequence). The CDR3 spans 14 residues. J lost 3 bases, V lost 6 bases, and 8 bases had no gene match. The CDR3, as DNA: TGCAGTGCGTTAGCGGGCCCGAACTACAATGAGCAGTTCTTC. Amino acids: CSALAGPNYNEQFF.

Many counts were recorded for this clonotype. The gene calls are TRBV2 and TRBJ2-3; TRBD2 is a possible D gene (5 bases). Germline CDR1 and CDR2: SNHLY and FYNNEI. Trimming took 6 bases from V and 0 from J, leaving 13 bases between them. There are 15 residues in the CDR3. The CDR3: CASRELVFSTDTQYF. The CDR3 region has the DNA TGTGCCAGCAGGGAACTAGTGTTTAGCACAGATACGCAGTATTTT.

V gene TRBV29-1 combines with J gene TRBJ2-7, with TRBD2 matching over 11 bases. The germline CDR1 and CDR2 sequences are SQVTM and ANQGSEA. The CDR3 is 13 residues long. V trimming: 3 bases; J trimming: 5 bases; junction bases outside the gene matches: 3. The CDR3 reads CSVETSGNNEQYF. The CDR3 coding sequence is TGCAGCGTTGAGACTAGCGGGAACAACGAGCAGTACTTC.

This clonotype has only a few counts. The chain links TRBV7-2 to TRBJ2-7; TRBD1 agrees at 7 bases. The J segment lost 1 base and the V segment lost 5 bases, leaving 8 bases of the junction unmatched. Germline V lookup: CDR1 SGHTA, CDR2 FQGNSA. The CDR3 extends over 15 amino acids. The DNA for the CDR3 is TGTGCCAGCAGCCCCTGGGACAGTGCTTCCTACGAGCAGTACTTC. Translated: CASSPWDSASYEQYF.

This clonotype was seen ten or more times. This chain joins TRBV20-1 and TRBJ2-5; tentative D call: TRBD2 (6 bases). V was cut by 4 bases and J by 4 bases, with 16 bases left in between. This CDR3 has 14 residues. CDR1 DFQATT and CDR2 SNEGSKA come from the germline V gene (reference sequence). The CDR3 here is CSATFVTGVETQYF. CDR3 in DNA: TGCAGTGCTACCTTCGTAACGGGAGTAGAGACCCAGTACTTC.